The 26 T cell receptor beta chains below were found in one sample sequenced in a study of control samples from healthy donors and cancer patients. Assay: immunoSEQ multiplex PCR; the TCRdb copy retains only in-frame clones and omits some. The sample includes 110,000 or so clones, 75% to 90% seen only once; the top ten take 15% to 20%. The sample was blood. Receptor source: a woman in her fifties or sixties in good health.

The rearrangement uses TRBV6-6 and TRBJ2-7; D is possibly TRBD2 (6 bases). Germline assignment: CDR1 MNHNY and CDR2 SVGAGI (reference sequence). V lost 8 bases to trimming and J lost 12 bases, with 17 bases between them. The CDR3 has 11 residues. The CDR3 coding sequence is TGTGCCAGCTTAGGGGCGGGATTGCTGTACGTC. The encoded protein is CASLGAGLLYV.

The rearrangement links TRBV7-2 to TRBJ1-5, with D possibly matching TRBD1 (6 bases). The CDR3 length is 16 residues. Germline-derived CDR1 and CDR2 are SGHTA and FQGNSA. The V end lost 1 base, the J end lost 3 bases, and 13 bases lay between the germline ends. The CDR3 loop reads CASSLEIQGHNQPQHF. CDR3 nucleotides: TGTGCCAGCAGCTTAGAGATACAGGGTCACAATCAGCCCCAGCATTTT.

The chain couples TRBV25-1 to TRBJ2-5, with a tentative D call TRBD2 (5 bases). Germline-derived CDR1 and CDR2 are MGHDK and SYGVNS. Deletions cut 2 bases from V and 5 bases from J, with 15 bases between. The CDR3 is 15 residues long. CDR3 in amino acids: CASSEPRAERETQYF. The DNA for the CDR3 is TGTGCCAGCAGTGAACCTCGAGCCGAGCGGGAGACCCAGTACTTC.

The CDR3 sequence is CASSYGQSSYEQYF. CDR3 coding DNA: TGCGCCAGCAGCTATGGACAGTCTTCCTACGAGCAGTACTTC. The gene calls are TRBV5-1 and TRBJ2-7, with TRBD1 as a possible D gene (6 bases). Trimming took 3 bases from V and 1 from J, leaving 11 bases between them. Germline CDR1 SGHRS, CDR2 YFSETQ. The CDR3 totals 14 residues.

The chain joins TRBV3-1 (or the pseudogene TRBV3-2) to TRBJ1-2; no reliable D call. Germline V gene data show CDR1 as LGHDT and CDR2 as YNNKEL (reference sequence). The CDR3 contains 14 residues. Trimming pared 2 bases from V and 4 bases from J, leaving 11 bases between. The CDR3, as DNA: TGTGCCAGCAGCCAAAGGGTAGGGTCCTATGGCTACACCTTC. Residues: CASSQRVGSYGYTF.

This chain uses TRBV27 with TRBJ2-7, with D possibly TRBD1 on 5 matching bases. Germline CDR1 reads MNHEY; CDR2 reads SMNVEV (reference sequence). The ends were cut back, 2 bases at V and 0 bases at J, with 11 bases in the middle. The CDR3 sequence is 15 residues long. CDR3 in amino acids: CASSLKDKPSYEQYF. The DNA of the CDR3 is TGTGCCAGCAGTTTAAAGGACAAACCCTCCTACGAGCAGTACTTC.

V usage is TRBV18 and J usage is TRBJ2-3; D is possibly TRBD2 (5 bases). The CDR3 loop spans 16 amino acids. V dropped 5 bases and J dropped 0 bases, with 15 bases sitting between them. The germline gives CDR1 KGHSH, CDR2 LQKENI. For the CDR3, the DNA is TGTGCCAGCTCAGTAATCGGACTTTCAAGCACAGATACGCAGTATTTT. Protein sequence: CASSVIGLSSTDTQYF.

The chain is built from TRBV6-5 and TRBJ2-7, with 15 nucleotides matching TRBD2. J was trimmed by 3 bases and V by 6 bases; bases with no gene match: 3. The germline V gene has CDR1 MNHEY and CDR2 SVGAGI. This CDR3 comprises 15 residues. The chain's CDR3 is CASSQGLAGGYEQYF. The CDR3, as DNA: TGTGCCAGCAGCCAGGGACTAGCGGGGGGCTACGAGCAGTACTTC.

This sequence joins TRBV30 and TRBJ2-7; 7 nucleotides line up with TRBD2. The germline V gene encodes CDR1 GTSNPN and CDR2 SVGIG (reference sequence). The CDR3 is made up of 13 amino acids. V lost 2 bases to trimming and J lost 0 bases; unmatched junction nucleotides: 1. CDR3 in DNA: TGTGCCTGGAGTCGGGGGGACTCCTACGAGCAGTACTTC. This translates into CAWSRGDSYEQYF.

On this clone itself: This sample includes further DNA sequences coding for the same CDR3. The V call is TRBV6-1, the J call TRBJ1-5, with D possibly matching TRBD1 (5 bases). This CDR3 comprises 14 residues. Germline V gene data show CDR1 as MNHNS and CDR2 as SASEGT. V was cut by 2 bases and J by 4 bases, with 9 bases left in between. As DNA, the CDR3 is TGTGCCAGCAGTGAAACGTGGGGGAATCAGCCCCAGCATTTT. Its protein product is CASSETWGNQPQHF.

This chain links TRBV10-2 with TRBJ2-5, with 15 bases identical to TRBD2. Per the germline V gene, CDR1 is WSHSY and CDR2 is SAAADI. The CDR3 has 15 amino acids. Losses at the gene ends were 8 bases for V and 5 bases for J; bases not matched to a gene: 6. The CDR3 nucleotides read TGCGCCAGCGGGACTAGCGGGGGGCTAGGGGAGACCCAGTACTTC. Translating it yields CASGTSGGLGETQYF.

Points on this clone: Other DNA sequences of this sample code for an identical CDR3. V usage is TRBV18 and J usage is TRBJ2-5; 7 nucleotides match TRBD2. Germline V CDR1 and CDR2: KGHSH, LQKENI. V lost 5 bases to trimming and J lost 1 base; unmatched junction nucleotides: 1. The CDR3 consists of 13 residues. For the CDR3, the DNA is TGTGCCAGCTCAAGCGGGGTCCAAGAGACCCAGTACTTC. Its translation is CASSSGVQETQYF. Full variable domain (missing parts from reference TRBV18 and TRBJ2-5): NAGVMQNPRHLVRRRGQEARLRCSPMKGHSHVYWYRQLPEEGLKFMVYLQKENIIDESGMPKERFSAEFPKEGPSILRIQQVVRGDSAAYFCASSSGVQETQYFGPGTRLLVL.

This clone was picked up one time. Written as DNA, the CDR3 is TGTGCTAGTGGTTTGGTACAAGGGGGGCTAGGCTATGGCTACACCTTC. Encoded protein: CASGLVQGGLGYGYTF. The chain is built from TRBV12-5 and TRBJ1-2; D might be TRBD1 (6 bases). The CDR3 extends over 16 amino acids. In germline, CDR1 is LGHNT, CDR2 FRNRAP. Trimming stripped 0 bases from V and 4 bases from J, with 15 bases between.

The chain uses TRBV7-2 and TRBJ2-1; the D is unclear. CDR1 is SGHTA, CDR2 FQGNSA, per germline. Trimming left V 5 bases short and J 6 bases short, with 8 bases between. The CDR3 length is 12 residues. The CDR3 sequence: CASSPPPNEQFF. DNA of the CDR3: TGTGCCAGCAGCCCTCCCCCCAATGAGCAGTTCTTC. Using reference TRBV7-2 and TRBJ2-1 for the parts outside the CDR3, the full variable domain is GAGVSQSPSNKVTEKGKDVELRCDPISGHTALYWYRQSLGQGLEFLIYFQGNSAPDKSGLPSDRFSAERTGGSVSTLTIQRTQQEDSAVYLCASSPPPNEQFFGPGTRLTVL.

This clone was seen a single time. The V gene is TRBV5-1, the J gene TRBJ1-1; 8 nucleotides agree with TRBD1. CDR3 length: 15 residues. The junction had 12 bases not matched to a gene; V was cut back by 4 bases and J by 7 bases. Germline CDR1 and CDR2: SGHRS and YFSETQ. As DNA, the CDR3 is TGCGCCAGCAGCCGTCTCAACAGGGGGACAAGTGAAGCTTTCTTT. It specifies CASSRLNRGTSEAFF.

The CDR3 nucleotides are TGTGCCAGCAGCGTAAGGGGACAGGGGATGAATGAGCAGTTCTTC. It translates to CASSVRGQGMNEQFF. The chain is built from TRBV11-3 and TRBJ2-1, with 10 bases that match TRBD1. The CDR3 length is 15 residues. Germline values: CDR1 SGHNT, CDR2 YENEEA. With 5 bases clipped from V and 7 bases from J, the junction kept 8 bases outside the gene matches.

The rearrangement links TRBV5-1 to TRBJ1-1; no reliable D call. V was trimmed by 4 bases and J by 4 bases, leaving 8 bases between them. This CDR3 comprises 12 residues. CDR1 and CDR2 (germline): SGHRS, YFSETQ. The CDR3 reads CASSPTGTEAFF. The CDR3 DNA is TGCGCCAGCAGCCCAACCGGCACTGAAGCTTTCTTT.

This chain joins TRBV5-5 and TRBJ2-7, with 8 bases that match TRBD2. V shed 1 base, J shed 5 bases, and the junction held 8 bases outside the gene matches. The CDR3 length is 15 residues. From germline, CDR1 is SGHKS and CDR2 YYEKEE (reference sequence). The CDR3 sequence: CASSLRLGTRDEQYF. DNA of the CDR3: TGTGCCAGCAGCTTGAGACTAGGGACTAGGGACGAGCAGTACTTC.

This rearrangement joins TRBV19 to TRBJ1-2; D unclear. The V gene's germline CDR1 is LNHDA and CDR2 SQIVND (reference sequence). Trimming took 4 bases from V and 3 from J, leaving 6 bases between them. The CDR3 is made up of 12 amino acids. The CDR3 coding sequence is TGTGCCAGTAGTACCATGGACTATGGCTACACCTTC. Amino acids: CASSTMDYGYTF.

This rearrangement joins TRBV6-2 or TRBV6-3 to TRBJ2-3; D remains ambiguous. V lost 0 bases and J 0 bases, leaving 13 bases between the germline ends. CDR1 is MNHEY, CDR2 SVGEGT, per germline. The CDR3 totals 17 residues. CDR3 sequence: CASSYSSGEPSTDTQYF. The CDR3 DNA reads TGTGCCAGCAGTTACTCGAGTGGGGAACCTAGCACAGATACGCAGTATTTT.

V usage is TRBV6-5 and J usage is TRBJ1-2; 7 bases match TRBD1. Germline V gene data show CDR1 as MNHEY and CDR2 as SVGAGI. Losses at the gene ends were 0 bases for V and 10 bases for J; bases not matched to a gene: 5. The CDR3 runs to 13 residues. CDR3 nucleotide sequence: TGTGCCAGCAGTTACTCAAGACAGGGAGACTACACCTTC. Encoded protein: CASSYSRQGDYTF.

The V and J genes are TRBV30 and TRBJ2-2; a weak D match, TRBD2 (7 bases). Trimming pared 4 bases from V and 5 bases from J, leaving 17 bases between. CDR3 length: 15 amino acids. Per germline, CDR1 GTSNPN and CDR2 SVGIG (reference sequence). In DNA, the CDR3 is TGTGCCTGGATGGGGGCAGGGCGGGGGACCGGGGAGCTGTTTTTT. Its protein is CAWMGAGRGTGELFF.

This chain joins TRBV5-5 and TRBJ2-7; maybe TRBD2 (5 bases). Germline CDR1 is SGHKS and CDR2 is YYEKEE (reference sequence). Trimming cost V 6 bases and J 6 bases, with 25 bases left between them. The CDR3 sequence is 16 residues long. The CDR3 nucleotides read TGTGCCAGCACCTCCGAAGAGGGAGTGTCTACGGGCGAGCAGTACGTC. This sequence encodes CASTSEEGVSTGEQYV.

V gene TRBV3-1 (or the pseudogene TRBV3-2) combines with J gene TRBJ1-2; TRBD1 might be the D (5 bases). V dropped 1 base and J dropped 8 bases, with 14 bases sitting between them. Germline V CDR1 and CDR2: LGHDT, YNNKEL (reference sequence). CDR3 length: 14 amino acids. As DNA, the CDR3 is TGTGCCAGCAGCCAAGGCGGCAGGGCGGAGGGCTACACCTTC. Its protein is CASSQGGRAEGYTF.

J is TRBJ2-5 and V is TRBV7-9, with TRBD2 matching over 14 bases. Germline V gives CDR1 SEHNR, CDR2 FQNEAQ (reference sequence). The CDR3 runs 16 residues. V lost 5 bases to trimming and J lost 7 bases; unmatched junction nucleotides: 9. CDR3 protein: CASSPQTSGRARTQYF. CDR3 bases: TGTGCCAGCAGCCCCCAGACTAGCGGGAGGGCCCGGACCCAGTACTTC.

The chain couples TRBV4-1 to TRBJ1-2; possible D gene TRBD1, 6 bases. CDR1 is MGHRA and CDR2 is YSYEKL in the germline V gene. The V and J ends lost 1 base and 4 bases respectively, with 16 bases between them. The CDR3 totals 16 residues. The CDR3 loop is CASSQGASGTPYGYTF. The CDR3 bases are TGCGCCAGCAGCCAAGGAGCCTCCGGGACACCCTATGGCTACACCTTC.